This T cell receptor (beta chain) was observed in a study of T cells after yellow fever vaccination. Overall study context: Each low-cell-number fraction was prepared by means of SMART-Seq v4 Ultra Low Input.

Template-switching 5'RACE yielded the TCR cDNA; a universal primer site and UMIs were added in the process. TCRdb called the 5' RACE reads again in MiXCR, with one record for every CDR3 protein. In the table there are 110,000 or so distinct CDR3 sequences, around 7.2% of which are singletons. The CDR3 spans 18 residues. J lost 5 bases, V lost 0 bases, and 8 bases had no gene match. Germline values: CDR1 SGHAT, CDR2 FQNNGV. Study-wide results and caveats: The secondary response showed a weaker magnitude and a faster peak, day 5 versus 15.

At least ten counts were recorded for this clonotype. As yet, its antigen is unknown. The origin of this receptor is a man aged 18 to 35 who received the YFV17D yellow fever vaccine. The specimen was CD4+ T cells sorted from PBMCs, collected approximately 40 days after the first yellow fever vaccination. J is TRBJ2-3 and V is TRBV11-2; 13 positions agree with TRBD2. The CDR3 region has the DNA TGTGCCAGCAGCTTAGAGTGGAGACTAGCGGGGGGTGAAGATACGCAGTATTTT. Translating gives CASSLEWRLAGGEDTQYF. Full variable domain (missing parts from reference TRBV11-2 and TRBJ2-3): EAGVAQSPRYKIIEKRQSVAFWCNPISGHATLYWYQQILGQGPKLLIQFQNNGVVDDSQLPKDRFSAERLKGVDSTLKIQPAKLEDSAVYLCASSLEWRLAGGEDTQYFGPGTRLTVL.